This entry lists 21 T cell receptor beta chains sequenced from one sample in a study of CD8+ T cells in alopecia areata. Once RNA had been extracted, it was reverse transcribed into cDNA to act as the sequencing template. Some clones are missing from TCRdb's copy, which holds only in-frame ones; the method was immunoSEQ multiplex PCR. The table lists more than 100,000 clones, approximately 90% of them singletons, with roughly 10% in the top ten. This sample's treatment: oral pan-JAK inhibitor, 5-10 mg twice daily. Sequenced here: CD8+ T cells sorted from blood, sampled around week 34, from a patient treated with tofacitinib. The source of these receptors is a human donor with alopecia areata.

The V call is TRBV5-6, the J call TRBJ2-5; D is possibly TRBD2 (5 bases). The CDR3 is made up of 15 amino acids. The germline gives CDR1 SGHDT, CDR2 YYEEEE. Trimming cost V 3 bases and J 3 bases, with 15 bases left between them. The CDR3 loop reads CASSSGGVGEETQYF. The CDR3 region has the DNA TGTGCCAGCAGCTCCGGAGGCGTTGGAGAAGAGACCCAGTACTTC.

V is TRBV11-2 and J is TRBJ2-1, with D perhaps matching TRBD1 (5 bases). V was clipped by 5 bases and J by 0 bases, with 8 bases between them. The CDR3 contains 14 residues. CDR1 and CDR2 (germline): SGHAT, FQNNGV. The CDR3 region has the DNA TGTGCCAGCAGCCTAACAGGCTCCTACAATGAGCAGTTCTTC. This encodes CASSLTGSYNEQFF.

The chain joins TRBV6-1 to TRBJ2-7; D is possibly TRBD2 (5 bases). Trimming stripped 3 bases from V and 3 bases from J, with 9 bases between. CDR1 is MNHNS, CDR2 SASEGT, per germline. CDR3 length: 13 residues. CDR3 residues: CASSDSGNYEQYF. CDR3 sequence (DNA): TGTGCCAGCAGTGATTCCGGGAACTACGAGCAGTACTTC.

This clone appeared a few times. The J gene is TRBJ2-3, the V gene TRBV29-1; D remains unclear. The V gene's germline CDR1 is SQVTM and CDR2 ANQGSEA. CDR3 length: 16 amino acids. Trimming removed 3 bases at V and 5 bases at J, with 21 bases between. DNA of the CDR3: TGCAGCGTTGAGAAGTCGGCCGCAGCCCCGGGAGATACGCAGTATTTT. Its translation is CSVEKSAAAPGDTQYF.

This chain joins TRBV7-3 and TRBJ2-1, with unresolved D. V dropped 8 bases and J dropped 5 bases, with 16 bases sitting between them. The V gene's germline CDR1 is SGHTA and CDR2 FQGTGA. This CDR3 has 14 amino acids. Here the CDR3 DNA reads TGTGCCAGCGAAAGAGGCGGCAACAACAATGAGCAGTTCTTC. Protein sequence: CASERGGNNNEQFF.

The chain links TRBV10-2 to TRBJ2-3; TRBD2 agrees at 10 bases. V shed 4 bases, J shed 5 bases, and the junction held 6 bases outside the gene matches. The CDR3 loop spans 15 amino acids. Germline CDR1 reads WSHSY; CDR2 reads SAAADI. The CDR3 reads CASSGASGGLDTQYF. In nucleotides, the CDR3 is TGCGCCAGCAGTGGGGCTAGCGGGGGTTTAGATACGCAGTATTTT.

This rearrangement joins TRBV27 to TRBJ2-1; TRBD2 matches 9 bases. Trimming cost V 8 bases and J 1 base; bases outside gene matches: 3. The V gene's germline CDR1 is MNHEY and CDR2 SMNVEV (reference sequence). The CDR3 runs 14 residues. This CDR3 reads CASGLAGSYNEQFF. In DNA, the CDR3 is TGTGCCAGCGGCCTAGCGGGGTCCTACAATGAGCAGTTCTTC.

This sequence joins TRBV5-5 and TRBJ1-2; weak D call: TRBD1 (6 bases). CDR1 is SGHKS, CDR2 YYEKEE, per germline (reference sequence). The CDR3 runs 14 residues. V was clipped by 4 bases and J by 3 bases, with 13 bases between them. The DNA for the CDR3 is TGTGCCAGCAGCGGATCGACAGGCTACTATGGCTACACCTTC. Translation gives CASSGSTGYYGYTF.

CDR3 DNA: TGCAGCGTTGAAGATCAGAGCGGGAGGGCCTCTGATGAGCAGTTCTTC. Translating it yields CSVEDQSGRASDEQFF. This rearrangement joins TRBV29-1 to TRBJ2-1; 10 positions agree with TRBD2. Germline V lookup: CDR1 SQVTM, CDR2 ANQGSEA. V gave up 0 bases and J gave up 8 bases; unmatched junction bases: 10. The CDR3 length is 16 residues.

This chain joins TRBV2 and TRBJ2-7; 10 bases line up with TRBD2. Trimming removed 5 bases from V and 4 bases from J; junction bases left unmatched: 11. Germline V gene data show CDR1 as SNHLY and CDR2 as FYNNEI. The CDR3 loop spans 16 amino acids. The chain's CDR3 is CASSSGELAGSYEQYF. The CDR3 DNA reads TGTGCCAGCAGTTCCGGGGAACTAGCGGGATCTTACGAGCAGTACTTC.

This chain uses TRBV5-1 with TRBJ2-7, with D maybe TRBD1 (6 bases). The CDR3 runs to 14 residues. The germline V gene encodes CDR1 SGHRS and CDR2 YFSETQ. V shed 2 bases and J shed 3 bases, with 12 bases lying between them. The CDR3, as DNA: TGCGCCAGCAGCTTAGCTGGGGGCGGCTACGAGCAGTACTTC. Translating gives CASSLAGGGYEQYF.

The genes are TRBV6-5 and TRBJ2-1, with D possibly being TRBD2 (6 bases). The CDR3 loop spans 15 amino acids. Germline CDR1 is MNHEY and CDR2 is SVGAGI. The V end was cut by 2 bases, the J end by 8 bases, with 16 bases between. CDR3 amino acids: CASSYAAGWGDEQFF. CDR3 in DNA: TGTGCCAGCAGTTACGCCGCGGGCTGGGGGGATGAGCAGTTCTTC.

The chain combines TRBV29-1 with TRBJ1-1; possible D gene TRBD1, 5 bases. Trimming pared 0 bases from V and 6 bases from J, leaving 14 bases between. The germline CDR1 and CDR2 sequences are SQVTM and ANQGSEA. The length of the CDR3 is 14 residues. CDR3 bases: TGCAGCGTTGAAGATCTGGGGGAGAGCGCTGAAGCTTTCTTT. Translated: CSVEDLGESAEAFF.

The J gene is TRBJ1-1, the V gene TRBV30, with TRBD1 matching 8 bases. The CDR3 runs to 12 residues. The V gene's germline CDR1 is GTSNPN and CDR2 SVGIG (reference sequence). V gave up 4 bases and J gave up 3 bases; unmatched junction bases: 1. The CDR3 protein is CAWTGGYTEAFF. The CDR3 coding sequence is TGTGCCTGGACAGGGGGCTACACTGAAGCTTTCTTT.

The gene calls are TRBV10-1 and TRBJ2-7; D unresolved. Germline CDR1 is WNHNN and CDR2 is SYGVQD (reference sequence). Trimming took off 7 bases at V and 1 base at J, with 5 bases between the two ends. The CDR3 length is 11 residues. For the CDR3, the DNA is TGCGCCAGCATTCGATCCTACGAGCAGTACTTC. The encoded protein is CASIRSYEQYF.

The J gene is TRBJ2-3, the V gene TRBV6-4, with 7 positions matching TRBD2. CDR1 is MRHNA, CDR2 SNTAGT, per germline. The CDR3 covers 16 residues. The trim removed 0 bases at V and 3 bases at J, leaving 6 bases unmatched. The CDR3 sequence is CASSDSAGVMTDTQYF. Here the CDR3 DNA reads TGTGCCAGCAGTGACTCGGCGGGGGTTATGACAGATACGCAGTATTTT.

This clone was counted a few times. This sequence joins TRBV25-1 and TRBJ2-7; the match to TRBD1 covers 7 bases. CDR1 is MGHDK and CDR2 is SYGVNS in the germline V gene. The CDR3 covers 14 residues. With 3 bases clipped from V and 0 bases from J, the junction kept 2 bases outside the gene matches. CDR3 loop: CASSDWDSSYEQYF. For the CDR3, the DNA is TGTGCCAGCAGTGATTGGGACAGCTCCTACGAGCAGTACTTC.

In this sample, this clone turned up once. The chain recombines TRBV9 with TRBJ1-4, with TRBD1 as a possible D gene (5 bases). This CDR3 comprises 14 residues. The germline V and J ends were trimmed by 4 bases and 3 bases, with 10 bases remaining between them. Germline V gives CDR1 SGDLS, CDR2 YYNGEE. The CDR3 DNA is TGTGCCAGCAGCCGGGGGGGTGCTAATGAAAAACTGTTTTTT. Encoded protein: CASSRGGANEKLFF. Variable domain in full (rest from reference TRBV9 and TRBJ1-4): DSGVTQTPKHLITATGQRVTLRCSPRSGDLSVYWYQQSLDQGLQFLIQYYNGEERAKGNILERFSAQQFPDLHSELNLSSLELGDSALYFCASSRGGANEKLFFGSGTQLSVL.

CDR3 protein: CASSQSGRSQQFF. The CDR3 coding sequence is TGCGCCAGCAGTCAATCCGGCCGTAGTCAGCAGTTCTTC. The chain employs TRBV23-1 and TRBJ2-1; D not certain. TRBV23-1 belongs to the ORF category, with a function that is uncertain. Trimming shortened V by 0 bases and J by 11 bases, and 11 bases separated the two germline ends. The CDR3 covers 13 residues.

This clone has only one observation. The chain combines TRBV30 with TRBJ2-7, with 9 bases aligning to TRBD1. The J segment lost 1 base and the V segment lost 4 bases, leaving 2 bases of the junction unmatched. The germline V gene has CDR1 GTSNPN and CDR2 SVGIG (reference sequence). The CDR3 has 13 amino acids. The CDR3 DNA is TGTGCCTGGACTGGACAGGGGTCCTACGAGCAGTACTTC. Protein: CAWTGQGSYEQYF.

J is TRBJ2-7 and V is TRBV10-3; D not certain. V gave up 4 bases and J gave up 4 bases, with 5 bases separating them. This CDR3 region has 11 residues. Germline V CDR1 and CDR2: ENHRY, SYGVKD. The chain's CDR3 is CAISAAYEQYF. The DNA of the CDR3 is TGTGCCATCAGTGCCGCGTACGAGCAGTACTTC.